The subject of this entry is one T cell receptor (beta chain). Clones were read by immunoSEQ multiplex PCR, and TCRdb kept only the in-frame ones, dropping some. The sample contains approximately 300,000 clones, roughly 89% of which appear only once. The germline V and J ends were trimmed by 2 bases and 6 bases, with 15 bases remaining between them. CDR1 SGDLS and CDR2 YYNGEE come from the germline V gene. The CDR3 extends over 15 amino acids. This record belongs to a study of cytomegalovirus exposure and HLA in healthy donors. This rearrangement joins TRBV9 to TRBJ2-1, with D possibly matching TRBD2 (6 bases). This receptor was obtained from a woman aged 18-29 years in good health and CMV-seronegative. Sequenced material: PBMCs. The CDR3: CASSVVEGLGNEQFF. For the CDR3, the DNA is TGTGCCAGCAGCGTGGTGGAGGGCCTCGGCAATGAGCAGTTCTTC.